This T cell receptor (beta chain) emerged from a study of CD4+ T cells in melanoma. The CDR3 totals 16 residues. Unmatched junction bases numbered 9, after V lost 2 bases and J lost 2 bases. CDR1 and CDR2 from the germline V gene are SGHTA and FQGTGA. Method: immunoSEQ multiplex PCR; TCRdb's copy keeps in-frame clones and lacks some. The repertoire holds some 47,000 clones, with roughly nine tenths as singletons. Material: peripheral blood. This chain links TRBV7-3 with TRBJ2-7; 7 bases match TRBD2. This TCR was recovered from a human donor with melanoma. The CDR3 is CASSLGPGGPAYEQYF. The CDR3 DNA sequence: TGTGCCAGCAGCTTAGGGCCGGGGGGACCTGCCTACGAGCAGTACTTC.